This T cell receptor (beta chain) was identified during a study of blood T cell repertoires in COVID-19. Sequencing was performed with immunoSEQ multiplex PCR; in TCRdb, only in-frame clones are kept and a portion is missing. The sample lists 50,000 to 75,000 clones; roughly 91% were seen once. CDR3 length: 16 residues. Germline V gene data show CDR1 as SGHTA and CDR2 as FQGNSA. V shed 4 bases and J shed 0 bases, with 13 bases lying between them. The chain is built from TRBV7-2 and TRBJ2-4, with D maybe TRBD1 (5 bases). The sequence was obtained from a human donor in a cohort sampled during active COVID-19. The sequencing input was peripheral blood. For the CDR3, the DNA is TGTGCCAGCAGCTCCCAGGGTGGCCTAGCCAAAAACATTCAGTACTTC. Translation gives CASSSQGGLAKNIQYF.